What follows are 21 T cell receptor beta chains derived from one specimen sequenced in a study of blood T cell repertoires in COVID-19. Here immunoSEQ multiplex PCR was the method, and the copy in TCRdb shows in-frame clones only, minus some. In the table there are about 150,000 clones, over 75% of which are singletons. The sample comprised peripheral blood. The receptors shown here come from a middle-aged woman with acute or convalescent COVID-19.

The count of this clone is one. This chain connects TRBV3-1 (or the pseudogene TRBV3-2) to TRBJ2-2, with 14 bases lining up with TRBD2. V was pared by 1 base and J by 6 bases, with 1 base of the junction left unmatched. The germline CDR1 and CDR2 sequences are LGHDT and YNNKEL (reference sequence). CDR3 length: 16 amino acids. In DNA form, the CDR3 reads TGTGCCAGCAGCCAAGGACTAGCGGGGGGGCCCGGGGAGCTGTTTTTT. Translated, it gives CASSQGLAGGPGELFF.

J is TRBJ2-5 and V is TRBV7-8, with TRBD1 matching over 7 bases. The germline CDR1 and CDR2 sequences are SGHVS and FQNEAQ. Unmatched junction bases numbered 12, after V lost 4 bases and J lost 4 bases. CDR3 length: 16 amino acids. The CDR3 region is CASSSGQELVSETQYF. The CDR3 DNA follows: TGTGCCAGCAGCTCTGGACAGGAGCTTGTCTCAGAGACCCAGTACTTC.

The chain combines TRBV29-1 with TRBJ1-5; 8 positions match TRBD1. This CDR3 comprises 15 residues. CDR1 and CDR2 from the germline V gene are SQVTM and ANQGSEA. V lost 6 bases to trimming and J lost 6 bases; unmatched junction nucleotides: 13. The CDR3 reads CSVATGTGGFQPQHF. CDR3 DNA: TGCAGCGTAGCTACCGGGACAGGAGGTTTTCAGCCCCAGCATTTT.

This clone was seen more than once but under ten times. The CDR3 region has the DNA TGTGCCAGCAGCTTAGGGAATGGACAGGGCGGAAATAATTCACCCCTCCACTTT. Translated: CASSLGNGQGGNNSPLHF. The V call is TRBV7-7, the J call TRBJ1-6; 8 bases match TRBD1. The trim removed 1 base at V and 5 bases at J, leaving 10 bases unmatched. CDR1 is SSHAT, CDR2 FNYEAQ, per germline (reference sequence). This CDR3 comprises 18 residues.

The V and J genes are TRBV9 and TRBJ2-1; 7 positions match TRBD1. CDR1 is SGDLS, CDR2 YYNGEE, per germline. The CDR3 contains 14 residues. V was pared by 7 bases and J by 5 bases, with 9 bases of the junction left unmatched. CDR3 amino acids: CASSLGDRDNEQFF. The CDR3 coding sequence is TGTGCCAGCTCCCTAGGGGACAGAGACAATGAGCAGTTCTTC.

The genes are TRBV9 and TRBJ1-2; TRBD1 might be the D (6 bases). Between the trimmed V and J ends, which lost 6 bases and 8 bases, there was a span of 20 bases. Germline CDR1 is SGDLS and CDR2 is YYNGEE. The length of the CDR3 is 14 residues. The CDR3 region has the DNA TGTGCCAGCACGTCGGACAGCCCCTTGGAGGGCTACACCTTC. Its protein is CASTSDSPLEGYTF.

The CDR3 nucleotides read TGTGCCAGCAGCTACATGACCGGGGAGCTGTTTTTT. Protein: CASSYMTGELFF. The chain uses TRBV3-1 (or the pseudogene TRBV3-2) and TRBJ2-2; D is ambiguous. This CDR3 is 12 amino acids long. Trimming took 5 bases from V and 5 from J, leaving 6 bases between them. CDR1 and CDR2 from the germline V gene are LGHDT and YNNKEL (reference sequence).

This clone was detected only once. The chain links TRBV4-2 to TRBJ1-2; TRBD1 aligns across 9 bases. In germline, CDR1 is LGHNA, CDR2 YNFKEQ. Unmatched junction bases numbered 4, after V lost 0 bases and J lost 2 bases. The CDR3 covers 16 residues. Here the CDR3 DNA reads TGTGCCAGCAGCCAAGATCCACAGGGGGCGAACTATGGCTACACCTTC. Residues: CASSQDPQGANYGYTF.

V and J are TRBV9 and TRBJ1-1, with TRBD1 identical over 10 bases. CDR3 length: 18 amino acids. Germline trimming cut 4 bases from V and 1 base from J; bases unmatched to any gene: 13. Germline CDR1 SGDLS, CDR2 YYNGEE. The CDR3 protein is CASSPKTGGGFRNTEAFF. CDR3 in DNA: TGTGCCAGCAGCCCTAAGACAGGGGGCGGCTTTCGGAACACTGAAGCTTTCTTT.

V is TRBV4-1 and J is TRBJ2-3; TRBD2 might be the D (7 bases). V gave up 1 base and J gave up 2 bases, with 10 bases separating them. This CDR3 region has 15 residues. CDR1 is MGHRA, CDR2 YSYEKL, per germline. This chain's CDR3 is CASSQVGGATDTQYF. The CDR3 nucleotides are TGCGCCAGCAGCCAAGTAGGGGGGGCCACAGATACGCAGTATTTT.

The V gene is TRBV6-5, the J gene TRBJ1-6, with a weak D call TRBD1 (6 bases). Trimming took 2 bases from V and 9 from J, leaving 17 bases between them. Per the germline V gene, CDR1 is MNHEY and CDR2 is SVGAGI. The CDR3 is 16 residues long. In nucleotides, the CDR3 is TGTGCCAGCAGTTACCGTGTAGGGGGATATGGTTCACCCCTCCACTTT. Its protein product is CASSYRVGGYGSPLHF.

The rearrangement joins TRBV5-1 to TRBJ1-4; TRBD1 is a possible D gene (5 bases). The V gene lost 2 bases and the J gene lost 0 bases, with 14 bases spanning the gap. The CDR3 totals 17 residues. Germline V CDR1 and CDR2: SGHRS, YFSETQ. This chain's CDR3 is CASSFRAVGATNEKLFF. DNA for the CDR3: TGCGCCAGCAGCTTCAGGGCGGTAGGGGCAACTAATGAAAAACTGTTTTTT.

The genes are TRBV19 and TRBJ2-5, with a tentative D call TRBD1 (6 bases). V was pared by 7 bases and J by 5 bases, with 14 bases between. Germline V gives CDR1 LNHDA, CDR2 SQIVND (reference sequence). The CDR3 is made up of 13 amino acids. In nucleotides, the CDR3 is TGTGCCAGTAACCAGGGGCTGAGGGAGACCCAGTACTTC. It yields the protein CASNQGLRETQYF.

There are a few counts of this clone. J is TRBJ1-2 and V is TRBV7-9, with TRBD1 identical over 7 bases. V gave up 6 bases and J gave up 6 bases; unmatched junction bases: 7. The CDR3 has 13 residues. Germline CDR1 and CDR2: SEHNR and FQNEAQ (reference sequence). The CDR3 DNA follows: TGTGCCAGCAGACAGGGGTCGTTTGATGGCTACACCTTC. This encodes CASRQGSFDGYTF. The whole variable domain, filled in from reference TRBV7-9 and TRBJ1-2, reads DTGVSQNPRHKITKRGQNVTFRCDPISEHNRLYWYRQTLGQGPEFLTYFQNEAQLEKSRLLSDRFSAERPKGSFSTLEIQRTEQGDSAMYLCASRQGSFDGYTFGSGTRLTVV.

The V gene is TRBV28, the J gene TRBJ2-1, with D perhaps TRBD2 (5 bases). Germline V lookup: CDR1 MDHEN, CDR2 SYDVKM. The CDR3 spans 14 residues. Trimming stripped 7 bases from V and 0 bases from J, with 10 bases between. This CDR3 is CASMVGDSYNEQFF. The DNA for the CDR3 is TGTGCCAGCATGGTCGGGGACTCCTACAATGAGCAGTTCTTC.

The J gene is TRBJ1-2, the V gene TRBV10-3; possible D gene TRBD1, 6 bases. V dropped 8 bases and J dropped 3 bases, with 13 bases sitting between them. This CDR3 spans 13 amino acids. Germline loops: CDR1 ENHRY, CDR2 SYGVKD. CDR3: CAIGEGGHYGYTF. The DNA of the CDR3 is TGTGCCATCGGGGAGGGGGGTCACTATGGCTACACCTTC.

This chain links TRBV28 with TRBJ1-5; a possible D gene is TRBD1 (5 bases). CDR3 length equals 17 residues. Trimming stripped 6 bases from V and 4 bases from J, with 22 bases between. CDR1 is MDHEN, CDR2 SYDVKM, per germline. CDR3 nucleotides: TGTGCCAGCAGATATCAGTTTTCAGGGTTTCTTAATCAGCCCCAGCATTTT. It yields the protein CASRYQFSGFLNQPQHF.

This chain joins TRBV28 and TRBJ2-3, with D possibly being TRBD2 (5 bases). The germline CDR1 and CDR2 sequences are MDHEN and SYDVKM. The CDR3 spans 15 residues. V was trimmed by 6 bases and J by 4 bases, leaving 17 bases between them. CDR3 coding DNA: TGTGCCAGCAGACGGACTGCGCTAGGCCCAGATACGCAGTATTTT. Protein sequence: CASRRTALGPDTQYF.

The genes are TRBV5-1 and TRBJ2-1, with no clear D. The CDR3 is 12 residues long. V lost 2 bases, J lost 5 bases, and 5 bases lay in between. Germline V gene lookup returns CDR1 SGHRS and CDR2 YFSETQ. CDR3 DNA sequence: TGCGCCAGCAGCTTTTCCAACAATGAGCAGTTCTTC. Protein sequence: CASSFSNNEQFF. The full variable domain, completed using reference TRBV5-1 and TRBJ2-1, is KAGVTQTPRYLIKTRGQQVTLSCSPISGHRSVSWYQQTPGQGLQFLFEYFSETQRNKGNFPGRFSGRQFSNSRSEMNVSTLELGDSALYLCASSFSNNEQFFGPGTRLTVL.

Comments on this clone: The same CDR3 can be traced to other DNA sequences in this sample. The gene calls are TRBV19 and TRBJ2-1; 8 bases map to TRBD2. The CDR3 is made up of 14 amino acids. Germline CDR1 is LNHDA and CDR2 is SQIVND (reference sequence). Trimming removed 3 bases from V and 4 bases from J; junction bases left unmatched: 2. The CDR3 sequence is CASSIRGGYNEQFF. Here the CDR3 DNA reads TGTGCCAGTAGTATTCGGGGGGGGTACAATGAGCAGTTCTTC.

The CDR3 region has the DNA TGCGCCAGCAGCCAAGGGCCTGACAGGGGGCGAACTGAAGCTTTCTTT. It is translated as CASSQGPDRGRTEAFF. The chain carries TRBV4-1 and TRBJ1-1, with TRBD1 matching 10 bases. In germline, CDR1 is MGHRA, CDR2 YSYEKL. This CDR3 has 16 amino acids. V lost 1 base, J lost 5 bases, and 7 bases stayed unmatched.